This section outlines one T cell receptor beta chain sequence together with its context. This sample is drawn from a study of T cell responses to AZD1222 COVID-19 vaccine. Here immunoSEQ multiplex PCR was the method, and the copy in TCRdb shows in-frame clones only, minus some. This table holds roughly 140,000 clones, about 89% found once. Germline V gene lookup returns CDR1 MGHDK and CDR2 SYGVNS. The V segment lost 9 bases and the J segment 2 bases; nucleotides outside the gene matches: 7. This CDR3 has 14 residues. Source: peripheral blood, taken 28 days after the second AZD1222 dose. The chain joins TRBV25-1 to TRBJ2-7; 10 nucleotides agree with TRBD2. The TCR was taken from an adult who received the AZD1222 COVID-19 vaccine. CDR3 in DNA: TGTGCCAGTCGCGGGACTAGCGATACCTACGAGCAGTACTTC. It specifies CASRGTSDTYEQYF.